This entry describes one T cell receptor (beta chain). The data are from a study of blood T cell repertoires in COVID-19. As for the study in general: Sites across the United States, Italy and Spain contributed samples from acute and convalescent COVID-19. Sample material is recorded as cDNA or gDNA derived from T cells, B-cell-depleted T cells, or PBMCs.

Authors' data handling: Amplification of reference gene primers was used by the study to estimate nucleated cell counts. Assay used: immunoSEQ multiplex PCR; TCRdb lists only in-frame clones, some missing. D and trimming come from the DNA, and the V and J calls and clone size come from that table. Here the sample spans a few hundred thousand clones, roughly 88% being singletons. Germline loops: CDR1 LNHDA, CDR2 SQIVND (reference sequence). The V gene lost 4 bases and the J gene lost 0 bases, with 13 bases spanning the gap. The CDR3 totals 16 residues. Source material: peripheral blood. The sequence derives from a woman in her fifties or sixties with acute or convalescent COVID-19. V is TRBV19 and J is TRBJ1-3, with D tentatively TRBD1 (6 bases). The DNA of the CDR3 is TGTGCCAGTAGTACCCGGGACACTAGCTCTGGAAACACCATATATTTT. The encoded protein is CASSTRDTSSGNTIYF.